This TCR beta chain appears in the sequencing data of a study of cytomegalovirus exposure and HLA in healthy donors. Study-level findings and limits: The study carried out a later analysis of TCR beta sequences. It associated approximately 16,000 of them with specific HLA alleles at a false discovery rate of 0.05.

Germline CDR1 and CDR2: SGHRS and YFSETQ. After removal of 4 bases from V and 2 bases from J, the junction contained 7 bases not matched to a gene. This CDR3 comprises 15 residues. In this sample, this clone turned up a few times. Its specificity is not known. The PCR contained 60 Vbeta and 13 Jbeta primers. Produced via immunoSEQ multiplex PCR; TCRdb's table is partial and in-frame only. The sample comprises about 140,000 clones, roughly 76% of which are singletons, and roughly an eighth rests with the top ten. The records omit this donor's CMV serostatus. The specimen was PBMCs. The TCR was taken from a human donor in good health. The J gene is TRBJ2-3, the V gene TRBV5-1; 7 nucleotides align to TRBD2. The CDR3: CASSHRAGVTDTQYF. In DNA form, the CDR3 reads TGCGCCAGCAGCCATCGGGCGGGAGTCACAGATACGCAGTATTTT. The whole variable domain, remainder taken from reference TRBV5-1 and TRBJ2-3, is KAGVTQTPRYLIKTRGQQVTLSCSPISGHRSVSWYQQTPGQGLQFLFEYFSETQRNKGNFPGRFSGRQFSNSRSEMNVSTLELGDSALYLCASSHRAGVTDTQYFGPGTRLTVL.